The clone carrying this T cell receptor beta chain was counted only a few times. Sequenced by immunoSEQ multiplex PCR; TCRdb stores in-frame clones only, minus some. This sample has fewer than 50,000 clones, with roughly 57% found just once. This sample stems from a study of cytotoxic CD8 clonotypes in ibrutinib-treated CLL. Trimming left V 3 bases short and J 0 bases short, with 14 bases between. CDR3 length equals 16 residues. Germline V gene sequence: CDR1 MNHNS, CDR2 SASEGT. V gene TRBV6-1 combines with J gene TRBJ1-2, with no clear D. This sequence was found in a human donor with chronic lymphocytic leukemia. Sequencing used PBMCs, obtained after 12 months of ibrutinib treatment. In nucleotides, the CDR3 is TGTGCCAGCAGTGACCGCGATGGACCGCCTAACTATGGCTACACCTTC. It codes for CASSDRDGPPNYGYTF.